What follows describes a single T cell receptor (beta chain). This record comes from a study of blood T cell repertoires in COVID-19. Across the study: Samples taken during acute and convalescent COVID-19 were collected in the United States, Italy and Spain.

Assay used: immunoSEQ multiplex PCR; TCRdb lists only in-frame clones, some missing. The sample yields approximately 230,000 clones, more than 70% seen once. Trimming cost V 1 base and J 3 bases, with 10 bases left between them. Germline lookup yields CDR1 SGHRS and CDR2 YFSETQ. The CDR3 extends over 15 amino acids. The chain has TRBV5-1 and TRBJ2-2, with D perhaps matching TRBD1 (6 bases). The sample consisted of peripheral blood. This receptor was taken from a man at least 80 years old with acute or convalescent COVID-19. The chain's CDR3 is CASSLSTGHTGELFF. The CDR3 DNA reads TGCGCCAGCAGCTTGTCCACAGGGCACACCGGGGAGCTGTTTTTT.